This is a list of T cell receptor beta chains from one sample in a study of cytomegalovirus exposure and HLA in healthy donors. Sequencing was performed with immunoSEQ multiplex PCR; in TCRdb, only in-frame clones are kept and a portion is missing. The listing records around 52,000 clones. The sequenced material came from PBMCs. Receptors were obtained from a man aged 40-55 years in good health and CMV-seropositive. Both conserved end residues are part of each CDR3. The order of the fields is D gene, V gene, J gene, CDR3 protein, CDR3 DNA. D genes are given only for firm matches.

>NA|TRBV7-3|TRBJ2-2
CASSLSPSGNGELFF
TGTGCCAGCAGCTTAAGCCCCTCAGGGAACGGGGAGCTGTTTTTT
>NA|TRBV7-2|TRBJ2-4
CASSASTGNIQYF
TGTGCCAGCAGCGCCTCTACGGGGAACATTCAGTACTTC
>TRBD1|TRBV6-5|TRBJ1-5
CASSPGTGGNQPQHF
TGTGCCAGCAGCCCTGGGACAGGGGGCAATCAGCCCCAGCATTTT
>TRBD1|TRBV19|TRBJ2-7
CASSTADRTGTHEQYF
TGTGCCAGTAGTACGGCTGACCGGACAGGGACGCACGAGCAGTACTTC
>TRBD2|TRBV9|TRBJ2-1
CASSSGRKVVDEQFF
TGTGCCAGCTCGAGCGGGAGGAAGGTAGTCGATGAGCAGTTCTTC
>TRBD2|TRBV6-1|TRBJ2-7
CASSEPTSVYEQYF
TGTGCCAGCAGTGAACCTACTAGCGTCTACGAGCAGTACTTC
>TRBD1|TRBV4-1|TRBJ1-1
CASSQVDRERTEAFF
TGCGCCAGCAGCCAAGTCGACAGGGAGAGGACTGAAGCTTTCTTT
>TRBD1|TRBV5-8|TRBJ2-7
CASSWTGGGEDYEQYF
TGTGCCAGCAGCTGGACAGGGGGAGGGGAGGACTACGAGCAGTACTTC
>NA|TRBV2|TRBJ2-3
CASSENHVLKSTDTQYF
TGTGCCAGCAGTGAAAACCACGTACTAAAGAGCACAGATACGCAGTATTTT
>NA|TRBV19|TRBJ1-3
CATHRTGGSGNTIYF
TGTGCCACACATAGGACGGGAGGCTCTGGAAACACCATATATTTT
>TRBD2|TRBV7-3|TRBJ2-1
CASSLRGGENNEQFF
TGTGCCAGCAGCTTAAGGGGGGGAGAGAACAATGAGCAGTTCTTC
>TRBD1|TRBV5-1|TRBJ2-7
CASSPPEQGSYEQYF
TGCGCCAGCAGCCCCCCCGAACAGGGGTCGTACGAGCAGTACTTC
>NA|TRBV11-2|TRBJ2-7
CASSGSGWYSYEQYF
TGTGCCAGCAGCGGATCCGGGTGGTATTCCTACGAGCAGTACTTC
>NA|TRBV19|TRBJ1-5
CASSIVLTEPQHF
TGTGCCAGTAGTATAGTCCTTACAGAGCCCCAGCATTTT
>NA|TRBV4-3|TRBJ1-5
CASSRWLAGALPQHF
TGCGCCAGCAGCCGATGGTTGGCAGGGGCATTGCCCCAGCATTTT
>NA|TRBV10-3|TRBJ1-1
CAISAGDWENTEAFF
TGTGCCATCAGTGCAGGGGATTGGGAGAACACTGAAGCTTTCTTT
>TRBD1|TRBV9|TRBJ1-1
CASSVVDRAQDTEAFF
TGTGCCAGCAGCGTAGTGGACAGGGCCCAGGACACTGAAGCTTTCTTT
>NA|TRBV30|TRBJ2-6
CAWSAGLYTTRNSGANVLTF
TGTGCCTGGAGTGCTGGTCTGTATACAACACGTAATTCTGGGGCCAACGTCCTGACTTTC
>NA|TRBV2|TRBJ1-4
CASSPFANEKLFF
TGTGCCAGCAGTCCATTCGCGAATGAAAAACTGTTTTTT
>NA|TRBV6-1|TRBJ1-2
CASSERQALGYTF
TGTGCCAGCAGTGAGCGACAGGCTTTGGGCTACACCTTC
>NA|TRBV4-1|TRBJ2-2
CASSQGPAGPGELFF
TGCGCCAGCAGCCAAGGGCCTGCGGGTCCCGGGGAGCTGTTTTTT
>TRBD1|TRBV5-5|TRBJ2-7
CASSQQRTGSYEQYF
TGCGCCAGCAGCCAACAACGGACAGGCAGCTACGAGCAGTACTTC
>NA|TRBV9|TRBJ1-6
CASSVGRPYNSPLHF
TGTGCCAGCAGCGTAGGGAGACCCTATAATTCACCCCTCCACTTT
>TRBD1|TRBV2|TRBJ2-1
CASATTGTGLYEQFF
TGTGCCAGCGCCACAACCGGGACAGGGTTATACGAGCAGTTCTTC
>TRBD1|TRBV9|TRBJ2-1
CASSVKIQGAVDEQFF
TGTGCCAGCAGCGTTAAGATCCAGGGGGCCGTCGATGAGCAGTTCTTC
>NA|TRBV19|TRBJ2-7
CASSTQAQVSYEQYF
TGTGCCAGTAGTACCCAAGCACAGGTCTCCTACGAGCAGTACTTC
>NA|TRBV5-1|TRBJ1-1
CASSLTGIGGTEAFF
TGCGCCAGCAGCTTGACGGGGATCGGAGGTACTGAAGCTTTCTTT
>NA|TRBV19|TRBJ1-1
CASRRGTPTEAFF
TGTGCCAGTAGACGTGGGACACCTACTGAAGCTTTCTTT
>TRBD1|TRBV6-5|TRBJ1-2
CASSSITGENGYTF
TGTGCCAGCAGTTCTATTACAGGGGAGAATGGCTACACCTTC
>NA|TRBV19|TRBJ2-7
CASSISLSSYEQYF
TGTGCCAGTAGTATATCTCTTAGCTCCTACGAGCAGTACTTC